The 9 T cell receptor beta chains below come from one sample, sequenced in a study of blood T cell repertoires in COVID-19. Assay used: immunoSEQ multiplex PCR; TCRdb lists only in-frame clones, some missing. The data show roughly 250,000 clones, over 80% seen once. Source material: PBMCs or T cells enriched from blood (not recorded which). The receptors were gathered from a woman under 30 who had recovered from COVID-19.

The chain links TRBV29-1 to TRBJ1-4; D gene ambiguous. The CDR3 is made up of 13 amino acids. Germline values: CDR1 SQVTM, CDR2 ANQGSEA. With 4 bases removed from V and 8 bases from J, the gap between germline ends came to 14 bases. The CDR3 nucleotides are TGCAGCGTTGGGCCCAGGCTCTCCGAAAAACTGTTTTTT. Protein sequence: CSVGPRLSEKLFF.

The DNA of the CDR3 is TGCAGTGCTAGTCCCTTCCAAGAGACCCAGTACTTC. Protein: CSASPFQETQYF. The chain links TRBV20-1 to TRBJ2-5, with D hard to call. There are 12 residues in the CDR3. The germline V gene encodes CDR1 DFQATT and CDR2 SNEGSKA (reference sequence). V lost 3 bases and J 1 base, leaving 6 bases between the germline ends.

The V and J genes are TRBV20-1 and TRBJ2-1; 8 bases fit TRBD2. Germline CDR1 reads DFQATT; CDR2 reads SNEGSKA (reference sequence). The length of the CDR3 is 11 residues. V was pared by 5 bases and J by 9 bases, with 3 bases of the junction left unmatched. CDR3 nucleotide sequence: TGCAGTGCTCGCGGGGGGTTTGAGCAGTTCTTC. This sequence encodes CSARGGFEQFF.

This clone was counted a few times. The V and J genes are TRBV10-3 and TRBJ1-2, with D perhaps matching TRBD1 (5 bases). The CDR3 has 11 amino acids. Germline values: CDR1 ENHRY, CDR2 SYGVKD. The V gene lost 4 bases and the J gene lost 6 bases, with 6 bases spanning the gap. The CDR3 region is CAISGGDGYTF. Here the CDR3 DNA reads TGTGCCATCAGTGGGGGGGATGGCTACACCTTC.

About this clone itself: At one end, the junction sequence differs from germline, possibly due to a read error. V gene TRBV12-3 or TRBV12-4 combines with J gene TRBJ1-1; 8 bases are shared with TRBD1. CDR3 length equals 13 residues. The CDR3 DNA sequence: TGTGCCAGCAGTCTCGGGACAGGTACTGCAGCTTTCTTT. Protein: CASSLGTGTAAFF.

The V call is TRBV7-9, the J call TRBJ1-2; D is unresolved. Germline V gene data show CDR1 as SEHNR and CDR2 as FQNEAQ (reference sequence). There are 13 residues in the CDR3. V lost 5 bases, J lost 0 bases, and 7 bases lay in between. The CDR3 protein is CASSEQTNYGYTF. CDR3 nucleotides: TGTGCCAGCAGCGAACAGACTAACTATGGCTACACCTTC.

DNA for the CDR3: TGTGCCAGTAGTATCGGACAGGCTCTGGGGTACACCTTC. It codes for CASSIGQALGYTF. The V gene is TRBV19, the J gene TRBJ1-2; TRBD1 agrees at 7 bases. Germline CDR1 and CDR2: LNHDA and SQIVND (reference sequence). Trimming cost V 3 bases and J 11 bases; bases outside gene matches: 9. The CDR3 spans 13 residues.

The rearrangement joins TRBV19 to TRBJ2-3, with 10 bases fitting TRBD2. V shed 3 bases, J shed 5 bases, and the junction held 17 bases outside the gene matches. Germline V gene sequence: CDR1 LNHDA, CDR2 SQIVND (reference sequence). This CDR3 comprises 19 residues. The CDR3 nucleotides read TGTGCCAGTAGTATGAGTCTAGCGGGGGCCCAGAGGGATCAAGATACGCAGTATTTT. Amino acid sequence: CASSMSLAGAQRDQDTQYF.

This chain joins TRBV7-2 and TRBJ1-5; D not resolved. The CDR3 covers 15 residues. V was cut by 1 base and J by 3 bases, with 10 bases left in between. From germline, CDR1 is SGHTA and CDR2 FQGNSA. The CDR3 DNA is TGTGCCAGCAGCTTAGTAGGAGGTGCCAATCAGCCCCAGCATTTT. It codes for CASSLVGGANQPQHF.